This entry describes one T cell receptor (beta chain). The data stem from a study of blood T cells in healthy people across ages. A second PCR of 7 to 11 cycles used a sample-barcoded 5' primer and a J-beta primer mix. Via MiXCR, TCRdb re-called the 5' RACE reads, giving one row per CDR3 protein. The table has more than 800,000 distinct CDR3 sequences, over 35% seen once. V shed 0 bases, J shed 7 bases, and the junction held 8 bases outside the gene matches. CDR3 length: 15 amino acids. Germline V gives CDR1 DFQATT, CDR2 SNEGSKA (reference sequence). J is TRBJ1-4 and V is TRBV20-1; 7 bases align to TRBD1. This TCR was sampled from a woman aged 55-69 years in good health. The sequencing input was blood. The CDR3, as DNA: TGCAGTGCTAGAGATACTAGGGGGCGATTTGAAAAACTGTTTTTT. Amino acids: CSARDTRGRFEKLFF.